This TCR beta chain was retrieved from a study of naive and memory T cell subsets. Two oligonucleotides, mixed equimolar, formed the beta constant-region primer covering TRBC1 and TRBC2. The ligated cDNA underwent four PCR rounds using SP2 and nested alpha and beta constant-region primers. TCRdb itself ran the UMI-ligation and nested PCR reads through MiXCR, one entry per CDR3 protein. This sample has 95,000 to 150,000 distinct CDR3 sequences, with 36% found just once. The CDR3 runs 14 residues. The V and J ends lost 3 bases and 2 bases respectively, with 10 bases between them. The germline V gene encodes CDR1 SGHVS and CDR2 FQNEAQ.

The V gene is TRBV7-8, the J gene TRBJ1-2; D gene uncertain. The sequenced sample consisted of central memory CD4+ T cells from blood. The TCR was taken from a human donor in good health. The CDR3 sequence is CASSFVDTNYGYTF. As DNA, the CDR3 is TGTGCCAGCAGCTTTGTAGATACCAACTATGGCTACACCTTC.